Each of the 27 T cell receptor beta chains below was sequenced from the same sample in a study of beta chain features in type 1 diabetes. The isolated RNA, all of it, was reverse transcribed, so expressed TCRB transcripts were what got sequenced. Produced via immunoSEQ multiplex PCR; TCRdb's table is partial and in-frame only. The sample holds 140,000 or so clones; about 8.7% are singletons and the top ten take around 0.63%. Sequenced: central memory CD4+ T cells from blood. The origin of the receptors is a man between 18 and 29 years old in good health.

This clone was seen many times. The rearrangement links TRBV13 to TRBJ2-3; the match to TRBD1 covers 12 bases. The trim removed 5 bases at V and 3 bases at J, leaving 9 bases unmatched. This CDR3 has 17 residues. Germline CDR1 PRHDT, CDR2 FYEKMQ (reference sequence). CDR3 nucleotide sequence: TGTGCCAGCAGCGTGCGCCGGGACAGGGGGCCTACAGATACGCAGTATTTT. Amino acids: CASSVRRDRGPTDTQYF.

With respect to this clone: Other DNA sequences from this sample encode an identical CDR3 as well. V and J are TRBV5-8 and TRBJ2-5; a weak D match, TRBD1 (6 bases). The V gene's germline CDR1 is SGHTS and CDR2 YDEGEE. The CDR3 has 13 amino acids. Trimming took off 4 bases at V and 2 bases at J, with 9 bases between the two ends. The CDR3 region has the DNA TGTGCCAGCAGCCGAGGACAGCAAGAGACCCAGTACTTC. It codes for CASSRGQQETQYF.

Only a few counts were recorded for this clone. The V gene is TRBV13, the J gene TRBJ1-1; TRBD1 aligns across 9 bases. The V segment lost 1 base and the J segment 3 bases; nucleotides outside the gene matches: 12. Germline V gene sequence: CDR1 PRHDT, CDR2 FYEKMQ (reference sequence). The CDR3 contains 18 residues. CDR3 bases: TGTGCCAGCAGCTTAGCCGGACAGGGGAGGGATCGGCACACTGAAGCTTTCTTT. Amino acids: CASSLAGQGRDRHTEAFF.

This clone was seen only a few times. The chain employs TRBV6-5 and TRBJ1-1; no clear D gene. The germline V gene encodes CDR1 MNHEY and CDR2 SVGAGI. V lost 2 bases to trimming and J lost 0 bases, with 4 bases between them. The length of the CDR3 is 13 residues. CDR3 residues: CASSYQVNTEAFF. The CDR3 DNA is TGTGCCAGCAGTTACCAGGTGAACACTGAAGCTTTCTTT.

The gene calls are TRBV5-6 and TRBJ2-5; 8 nucleotides line up with TRBD2. Germline assignment: CDR1 SGHDT and CDR2 YYEEEE. This CDR3 has 14 amino acids. After removal of 4 bases from V and 4 bases from J, the junction contained 6 bases not matched to a gene. This chain's CDR3 is CASSTAGGGETQYF. Here the CDR3 DNA reads TGTGCCAGCAGCACCGCGGGGGGAGGAGAGACCCAGTACTTC.

This clone was detected only a few times. The rearrangement joins TRBV7-3 to TRBJ2-1; TRBD2 agrees at 9 bases. The J segment lost 7 bases and the V segment lost 5 bases, leaving 9 bases of the junction unmatched. Germline CDR1 and CDR2: SGHTA and FQGTGA. The CDR3 totals 15 residues. The DNA for the CDR3 is TGTGCCAGCAGCCTAGCGGGGACTCAACGGAATGAGCAGTTCTTC. It encodes CASSLAGTQRNEQFF.

The table lists this clone with a count of one. CDR3: CASSLAQTSQGAPYEQYF. The DNA for the CDR3 is TGTGCCAGCAGCCTAGCCCAAACCTCACAGGGGGCCCCCTACGAGCAGTACTTC. This rearrangement joins TRBV27 to TRBJ2-7, with 9 bases aligning to TRBD1. The CDR3 is made up of 18 amino acids. With V trimmed by 6 bases and J by 2 bases, 17 bases remained unmatched. Germline V gene sequence: CDR1 MNHEY, CDR2 SMNVEV (reference sequence).

In its sample, this clone was seen a few times. V is TRBV7-8 and J is TRBJ2-5; TRBD1 matches 9 bases. This CDR3 is 16 amino acids long. V shed 0 bases, J shed 2 bases, and the junction held 4 bases outside the gene matches. CDR1 SGHVS and CDR2 FQNEAQ come from the germline V gene. The CDR3 protein is CASSLAGGQGQETQYF. The CDR3 DNA is TGTGCCAGCAGCTTAGCGGGGGGACAGGGACAAGAGACCCAGTACTTC.

The J gene is TRBJ1-4, the V gene TRBV28; D remains ambiguous. The CDR3 loop spans 13 amino acids. The germline V gene has CDR1 MDHEN and CDR2 SYDVKM. Trimming removed 1 base from V and 7 bases from J, with 7 bases in between. The CDR3: CASSLSGSEKLFF. CDR3 nucleotides: TGTGCCAGCAGTTTATCCGGGAGTGAAAAACTGTTTTTT.

This chain joins TRBV7-6 and TRBJ2-5; TRBD2 aligns across 12 bases. Germline trimming cut 5 bases from V and 3 bases from J; bases unmatched to any gene: 4. Germline V CDR1 and CDR2: SGHVS, FNYEAQ. The CDR3 is made up of 15 amino acids. The CDR3 coding sequence is TGTGCCAGCAGCCCTAGCGGGGGGGCCGAAGAGACCCAGTACTTC. Translated: CASSPSGGAEETQYF.

This clone was detected ten times or more. This rearrangement joins TRBV5-1 to TRBJ2-5; D is unresolved. Germline CDR1 reads SGHRS; CDR2 reads YFSETQ. Trimming left V 3 bases short and J 2 bases short, with 8 bases between. The CDR3 length is 13 residues. In nucleotides, the CDR3 is TGCGCCAGCAGCTCAGACAATCAAGAGACCCAGTACTTC. Amino acid sequence: CASSSDNQETQYF.

The chain employs TRBV9 and TRBJ1-3; tentatively, D is TRBD1 (5 bases). Deletions cut 0 bases from V and 4 bases from J, with 8 bases between. CDR1 is SGDLS and CDR2 is YYNGEE in the germline V gene. The CDR3 runs 14 residues. CDR3 region: CASSVDRIGNTIYF. CDR3 DNA: TGTGCCAGCAGCGTAGACAGGATAGGAAACACCATATATTTT. The complete variable domain, with remaining parts taken from reference TRBV9 and TRBJ1-3, reads DSGVTQTPKHLITATGQRVTLRCSPRSGDLSVYWYQQSLDQGLQFLIQYYNGEERAKGNILERFSAQQFPDLHSELNLSSLELGDSALYFCASSVDRIGNTIYFGEGSWLTVV.

This clone was seen a handful of times. This rearrangement joins TRBV7-9 to TRBJ1-2, with 8 bases lining up with TRBD1. The CDR3 is 13 amino acids. Germline-derived CDR1 and CDR2 are SEHNR and FQNEAQ (reference sequence). V lost 6 bases, J lost 7 bases, and 7 bases stayed unmatched. CDR3 protein: CASSKDRAGGYTF. In DNA, the CDR3 is TGTGCCAGCAGTAAGGACAGGGCTGGTGGCTACACCTTC.

This clone was counted at least ten times. The chain is built from TRBV4-2 and TRBJ2-1; TRBD2 might be the D (6 bases). CDR3 length: 15 amino acids. Germline V gene lookup returns CDR1 LGHNA and CDR2 YNFKEQ. Trimming removed 0 bases from V and 7 bases from J, with 13 bases in between. CDR3 coding DNA: TGTGCCAGCAGCCAAGAAAAACAAAGCGGGAATGAGCAGTTCTTC. Amino acids: CASSQEKQSGNEQFF.

The rearrangement links TRBV2 to TRBJ2-7, with D possibly being TRBD1 (6 bases). The CDR3 has 13 amino acids. V was cut by 10 bases and J by 2 bases, with 15 bases left in between. Germline V lookup: CDR1 SNHLY, CDR2 FYNNEI. The CDR3 bases are TGTGCCATGAAAGGACAGTCCGCCTACGAGCAGTACTTC. This encodes CAMKGQSAYEQYF.

The chain links TRBV9 to TRBJ2-3; 14 bases match TRBD2. CDR3 size: 19 residues. The junction had 11 bases not matched to a gene; V was cut back by 3 bases and J by 2 bases. Germline V gene data show CDR1 as SGDLS and CDR2 as YYNGEE. In DNA, the CDR3 is TGTGCCAGCAGCGCCGGACTAGCGGGGGGCCAACTAATCACAGATACGCAGTATTTT. It codes for CASSAGLAGGQLITDTQYF.

The chain has TRBV5-8 and TRBJ1-2, with 7 bases lining up with TRBD1. Germline V gene sequence: CDR1 SGHTS, CDR2 YDEGEE. The CDR3 loop spans 15 amino acids. With 4 bases clipped from V and 4 bases from J, the junction kept 10 bases outside the gene matches. The DNA of the CDR3 is TGTGCCAGCAGCAAACTTGGAGGGGGCAGCTATGGCTACACCTTC. It specifies CASSKLGGGSYGYTF.

The chain uses TRBV30 and TRBJ1-2, with 7 bases matching TRBD1. CDR1 and CDR2 (germline): GTSNPN, SVGIG (reference sequence). J gave up 4 bases and V 2 bases, and 4 bases lay outside the gene matches. This CDR3 region has 13 residues. The CDR3 DNA sequence: TGTGCCTGGAGTAGACAGGGTGGCTATGGCTACACCTTC. This codes for CAWSRQGGYGYTF.

This chain connects TRBV10-3 to TRBJ1-2; 9 bases are shared with TRBD1. After removal of 3 bases from V and 2 bases from J, the junction contained 7 bases not matched to a gene. CDR1 is ENHRY and CDR2 is SYGVKD in the germline V gene. This CDR3 is 16 amino acids long. The chain's CDR3 is CAISDGPGQGNYGYTF. DNA for the CDR3: TGTGCCATCAGTGACGGCCCGGGACAGGGAAACTATGGCTACACCTTC.

On this clone: A read error may account for a junction end that differs from germline. V usage is TRBV7-3 and J usage is TRBJ2-2; possibly TRBD1 for D (6 bases). This CDR3 contains 17 residues. The germline gives CDR1 SGHTA, CDR2 FQGTGA. CDR3 protein: CASSLNGAGAKTGELFF. The CDR3 DNA is TGTGCCAGCAGCTTAAACGGCGCAGGGGCGAAAACCGGGGAGCTGTTTTTT.

The chain carries TRBV5-6 and TRBJ1-1, with TRBD1 matching 9 bases. With 4 bases clipped from V and 5 bases from J, the junction kept 6 bases outside the gene matches. The CDR3 runs 14 residues. From germline, CDR1 is SGHDT and CDR2 YYEEEE. This CDR3 reads CASSRGQGWTEAFF. The CDR3 coding sequence is TGTGCCAGCAGCCGAGGACAGGGGTGGACTGAAGCTTTCTTT.

Here the CDR3 DNA reads TGTGCCAGCAGTTATGCCGGGAGTAACGGGGGCTACACCTTC. Its protein is CASSYAGSNGGYTF. The V and J genes are TRBV6-5 and TRBJ1-2; D is unresolved. Trimming removed 3 bases at V and 8 bases at J, with 16 bases between. This CDR3 region has 14 residues. The germline V gene encodes CDR1 MNHEY and CDR2 SVGAGI.

This clone turned up a few times. The chain couples TRBV5-1 to TRBJ2-3, with 7 nucleotides matching TRBD2. Losses at the gene ends were 2 bases for V and 0 bases for J; bases not matched to a gene: 3. CDR3 length: 15 residues. From germline, CDR1 is SGHRS and CDR2 YFSETQ. CDR3 coding DNA: TGCGCCAGCAGCTTAGCGGGGATTAGCACAGATACGCAGTATTTT. It encodes CASSLAGISTDTQYF.

This clone was observed many times. This chain links TRBV6-5 with TRBJ2-2; the D gene is possibly TRBD1 (6 bases). CDR3 size: 13 residues. V lost 6 bases and J 5 bases, leaving 10 bases between the germline ends. Germline V lookup: CDR1 MNHEY, CDR2 SVGAGI. CDR3 loop: CASRSQGTGELFF. In DNA form, the CDR3 reads TGTGCCAGCAGAAGCCAGGGGACCGGGGAGCTGTTTTTT.

This CDR3 is CASSTGTGRKLFF. In DNA form, the CDR3 reads TGCGCCAGCAGCACCGGGACAGGGAGAAAACTGTTTTTT. The chain uses TRBV5-1 and TRBJ1-4, with 9 positions matching TRBD1. The germline gives CDR1 SGHRS, CDR2 YFSETQ. This CDR3 comprises 13 residues. Trimming took 4 bases from V and 10 from J; bases not matched to a gene: 5.

This clone was counted between two and nine times. V usage is TRBV6-5 and J usage is TRBJ2-4, with 8 bases identical to TRBD1. CDR1 is MNHEY and CDR2 is SVGAGI in the germline V gene. The CDR3 is 13 amino acids. Unmatched junction bases numbered 2, after V lost 5 bases and J lost 5 bases. For the CDR3, the DNA is TGTGCCAGCAGTGCGGGACAGGAAAACATTCAGTACTTC. Its protein product is CASSAGQENIQYF.

The J gene is TRBJ1-2, the V gene TRBV6-1, with 10 bases lining up with TRBD1. The junction had 6 bases not matched to a gene; V was cut back by 1 base and J by 7 bases. The germline CDR1 and CDR2 sequences are MNHNS and SASEGT. The CDR3 has 15 amino acids. DNA of the CDR3: TGTGCCAGCAGTGAAGGTGGGACAGGGGTTTTTGGCTACACCTTC. This gives the protein CASSEGGTGVFGYTF.